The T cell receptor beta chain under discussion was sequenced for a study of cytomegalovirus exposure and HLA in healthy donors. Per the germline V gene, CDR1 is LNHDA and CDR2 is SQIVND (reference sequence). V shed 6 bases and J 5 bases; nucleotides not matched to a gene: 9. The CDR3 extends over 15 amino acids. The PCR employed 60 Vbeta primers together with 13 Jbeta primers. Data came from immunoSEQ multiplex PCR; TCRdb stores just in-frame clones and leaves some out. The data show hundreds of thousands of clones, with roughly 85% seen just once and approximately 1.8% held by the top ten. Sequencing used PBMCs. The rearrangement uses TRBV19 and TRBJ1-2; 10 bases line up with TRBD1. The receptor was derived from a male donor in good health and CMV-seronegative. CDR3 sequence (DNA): TGTGCCAGTAGGACAGGGGGCGAAGCGTCTTATGGCTACACCTTC. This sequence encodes CASRTGGEASYGYTF.